These 26 T cell receptor beta chains originate from one sample sequenced in a study of PD-1 blockade in classical Hodgkin lymphoma. Assay: immunoSEQ multiplex PCR; the TCRdb copy retains only in-frame clones and omits some. The profile shows about 94,000 clones, roughly 91% of them singletons. Time point given: cycle 4 day 1 (C4D1), after less than 7 weeks of nivolumab. Every patient was affected by relapse after autologous stem cell transplantation, while exposure to brentuximab vedotin was not uniform. The sample consisted of peripheral blood mononuclear cells (PBMCs), taken before the fourth cycle of nivolumab. Every receptor here comes from a human donor with classical Hodgkin lymphoma.

The rearrangement uses TRBV10-3 and TRBJ1-3; D is ambiguous. CDR1 ENHRY and CDR2 SYGVKD come from the germline V gene. This CDR3 contains 13 residues. Trimming removed 7 bases at V and 0 bases at J, with 7 bases between. CDR3 sequence reads: CAIIASSGNTIYF. CDR3 bases: TGTGCCATCATTGCGAGCTCTGGAAACACCATATATTTT.

J is TRBJ2-5 and V is TRBV27; possibly TRBD2 for D (5 bases). The germline gives CDR1 MNHEY, CDR2 SMNVEV (reference sequence). The CDR3 is 15 amino acids. Trimming left V 6 bases short and J 2 bases short, with 16 bases between. The CDR3 nucleotides are TGTGCCAGCAGCCCGATCGGGGAAGTACAAGAGACCCAGTACTTC. Translating gives CASSPIGEVQETQYF.

The chain carries TRBV19 and TRBJ2-7; D is unresolved. Trimming removed 5 bases from V and 2 bases from J, with 13 bases in between. Germline CDR1 and CDR2: LNHDA and SQIVND (reference sequence). CDR3 length: 14 residues. CDR3 region: CASSASDGPYEQYF. The CDR3, as DNA: TGTGCCAGTAGTGCTTCAGACGGACCCTACGAGCAGTACTTC.

This rearrangement joins TRBV19 to TRBJ1-3; D is unresolved. Trimming removed 4 bases from V and 6 bases from J, with 10 bases in between. The CDR3 extends over 13 amino acids. Looked up from germline, CDR1 is LNHDA and CDR2 is SQIVND (reference sequence). The CDR3 sequence: CASSTRTENTIYF. DNA for the CDR3: TGTGCCAGTAGTACGCGGACGGAAAACACCATATATTTT. The entire variable domain, with the rest obtained from reference TRBV19 and TRBJ1-3, is as follows: DGGITQSPKYLFRKEGQNVTLSCEQNLNHDAMYWYRQDPGQGLRLIYYSQIVNDFQKGDIAEGYSVSREKKESFPLTVTSAQKNPTAFYLCASSTRTENTIYFGEGSWLTVV.

The gene calls are TRBV28 and TRBJ1-5, with D hard to call. With 3 bases removed from V and 4 bases from J, the gap between germline ends came to 13 bases. In germline, CDR1 is MDHEN, CDR2 SYDVKM. The CDR3 consists of 15 residues. The CDR3 bases are TGTGCCAGCAGTTTTTCGGGAACGGTTAATCAGCCCCAGCATTTT. Its protein product is CASSFSGTVNQPQHF.

This chain joins TRBV4-1 and TRBJ2-7; no firm D call. The germline V and J ends were trimmed by 0 bases and 6 bases, with 12 bases remaining between them. The CDR3 consists of 14 residues. Germline CDR1 is MGHRA and CDR2 is YSYEKL. CDR3 loop: CASSQDGSALEQYF. The CDR3 region has the DNA TGCGCCAGCAGCCAAGATGGGTCGGCCCTCGAGCAGTACTTC.

The chain is built from TRBV7-2 and TRBJ2-7, with a tentative D call TRBD1 (5 bases). This CDR3 has 15 residues. V lost 4 bases, J lost 7 bases, and 20 bases lay in between. Germline lookup yields CDR1 SGHTA and CDR2 FQGNSA. The CDR3 region has the DNA TGTGCCAGCAGCTCTGGTGTGGGCAGGGCGAGGGAGCAGTACTTC. Encoded protein: CASSSGVGRAREQYF. Drawing the rest from reference TRBV7-2 and TRBJ2-7, the complete variable domain is GAGVSQSPSNKVTEKGKDVELRCDPISGHTALYWYRQSLGQGLEFLIYFQGNSAPDKSGLPSDRFSAERTGGSVSTLTIQRTQQEDSAVYLCASSSGVGRAREQYFGPGTRLTVT.

The chain recombines TRBV10-2 with TRBJ2-4, with D perhaps being TRBD1 or TRBD2 (5 bases each). The CDR3 has 16 amino acids. Germline CDR1 WSHSY, CDR2 SAAADI. V shed 2 bases and J shed 10 bases, with 21 bases lying between them. This chain's CDR3 is CASSEPGPRRGWIQYF. CDR3 nucleotide sequence: TGCGCCAGCAGTGAGCCAGGGCCCCGTCGGGGTTGGATTCAGTACTTC.

The chain combines TRBV5-1 with TRBJ2-5, with unresolved D. V was cut by 0 bases and J by 1 base, with 13 bases left in between. CDR3 length equals 16 residues. Germline CDR1 reads SGHRS; CDR2 reads YFSETQ. CDR3 amino acids: CASSLVSKGFQETQYF. In nucleotides, the CDR3 is TGCGCCAGCAGCTTGGTTAGTAAGGGATTCCAAGAGACCCAGTACTTC.

The chain is built from TRBV5-1 and TRBJ2-1; no reliable D call. The CDR3 sequence is 13 residues long. V was pared by 2 bases and J by 10 bases, with 13 bases between. CDR1 is SGHRS and CDR2 is YFSETQ in the germline V gene. DNA of the CDR3: TGCGCCAGCAGCTTTGAAGTAACCATGGAGCAGTTCTTC. Its protein is CASSFEVTMEQFF. Drawing the rest from reference TRBV5-1 and TRBJ2-1, the complete variable domain is KAGVTQTPRYLIKTRGQQVTLSCSPISGHRSVSWYQQTPGQGLQFLFEYFSETQRNKGNFPGRFSGRQFSNSRSEMNVSTLELGDSALYLCASSFEVTMEQFFGPGTRLTVL.

This chain links TRBV7-3 with TRBJ2-5, with D unresolved. Germline CDR1 and CDR2: SGHTA and FQGTGA. This CDR3 contains 14 residues. Trimming took 5 bases from V and 5 from J, leaving 15 bases between them. The DNA for the CDR3 is TGTGCCAGCAGCCCCTATCTGAGACCCGAGACCCAGTACTTC. Residues: CASSPYLRPETQYF. Full variable domain (remainder filled in from reference TRBV7-3 and TRBJ2-5): GAGVSQTPSNKVTEKGKYVELRCDPISGHTALYWYRQSLGQGPEFLIYFQGTGAADDSGLPNDRFFAVRPEGSVSTLKIQRTERGDSAVYLCASSPYLRPETQYFGPGTRLLVL.

The V gene is TRBV6-5, the J gene TRBJ1-2; D ambiguous. With 5 bases removed from V and 4 bases from J, the gap between germline ends came to 8 bases. CDR1 is MNHEY, CDR2 SVGAGI, per germline. CDR3 size: 12 residues. CDR3 sequence (DNA): TGTGCCAGCAGTCCCAGGTTCTATGGCTACACCTTC. Translating gives CASSPRFYGYTF.

The rearrangement joins TRBV6-5 to TRBJ1-2; TRBD1 matches at 12 bases. The V gene end was trimmed by 6 bases and the J gene end by 4 bases; junction bases not matched to a gene: 6. The CDR3 extends over 15 amino acids. CDR1 is MNHEY and CDR2 is SVGAGI in the germline V gene. CDR3 bases: TGTGCCAGCAGCCCCGGGACAGGGGGCTTCTATGGCTACACCTTC. Its translation is CASSPGTGGFYGYTF.

The rearrangement joins TRBV6-1 to TRBJ2-5; 7 bases map to TRBD2. The CDR3 sequence is 15 residues long. The germline V gene has CDR1 MNHNS and CDR2 SASEGT. The V gene end was trimmed by 5 bases and the J gene end by 7 bases; junction bases not matched to a gene: 13. As DNA, the CDR3 is TGTGCCAGCAGTTCCCTAGCGGTAGGACTAGGGACCCAGTACTTC. Encoded protein: CASSSLAVGLGTQYF.

The rearrangement links TRBV27 to TRBJ2-7; 14 nucleotides match TRBD2. Germline CDR1 is MNHEY and CDR2 is SMNVEV (reference sequence). The CDR3 totals 15 residues. Germline trimming cut 5 bases from V and 5 bases from J; bases unmatched to any gene: 5. Written as DNA, the CDR3 is TGTGCCAGCAGTGTGACTAGCGGGAGGGTCCACGAGCAGTACTTC. Translated, it gives CASSVTSGRVHEQYF.

The CDR3 region has the DNA TGTGCCAGCAGAGAGGGACTAGCGGGCTCCTACGAGCAGTACTTC. Translating gives CASREGLAGSYEQYF. This rearrangement joins TRBV6-5 to TRBJ2-7; TRBD2 matches 12 bases. The trim removed 6 bases at V and 0 bases at J, leaving 3 bases unmatched. The germline gives CDR1 MNHEY, CDR2 SVGAGI. This CDR3 is built from 15 residues.

The V and J genes are TRBV9 and TRBJ1-2; tentatively, D is TRBD1 (5 bases). V was shortened by 7 bases and J by 5 bases, with 18 bases between the two germline ends. In germline, CDR1 is SGDLS, CDR2 YYNGEE. This CDR3 has 14 amino acids. CDR3 loop: CASGPGDNIYGYTF. The CDR3 DNA follows: TGTGCCAGCGGACCGGGGGATAACATTTATGGCTACACCTTC.

The chain is built from TRBV5-1 and TRBJ2-4; D not certain. The germline V and J ends were trimmed by 0 bases and 7 bases, with 2 bases remaining between them. Germline CDR1 reads SGHRS; CDR2 reads YFSETQ. The CDR3 totals 11 residues. The CDR3 protein is CASSLANIQYF. DNA for the CDR3: TGCGCCAGCAGCTTGGCTAACATTCAGTACTTC.

The chain links TRBV29-1 to TRBJ2-6, with D perhaps matching TRBD1 (6 bases). Germline CDR1 reads SQVTM; CDR2 reads ANQGSEA. The CDR3 is 14 residues long. The V end lost 5 bases, the J end lost 2 bases, and 10 bases lay between the germline ends. The CDR3, as DNA: TGCAGCGTTAGAACAGGGACTGGGGCCAACGTCCTGACTTTC. This translates into CSVRTGTGANVLTF.

This rearrangement joins TRBV5-1 to TRBJ1-1, with D unresolved. Germline V gene sequence: CDR1 SGHRS, CDR2 YFSETQ. The CDR3 runs to 15 residues. With 0 bases removed from V and 0 bases from J, the gap between germline ends came to 9 bases. The CDR3 DNA is TGCGCCAGCAGCTTGGGTGTGCCCTTGAACACTGAAGCTTTCTTT. It codes for CASSLGVPLNTEAFF. The variable domain in full, completed from reference TRBV5-1 and TRBJ1-1, reads KAGVTQTPRYLIKTRGQQVTLSCSPISGHRSVSWYQQTPGQGLQFLFEYFSETQRNKGNFPGRFSGRQFSNSRSEMNVSTLELGDSALYLCASSLGVPLNTEAFFGQGTRLTVV.

This rearrangement joins TRBV7-3 to TRBJ2-1, with D maybe TRBD1 (7 bases). CDR1 and CDR2 (germline): SGHTA, FQGTGA. V gave up 4 bases and J gave up 4 bases, with 17 bases separating them. CDR3 length equals 16 residues. The CDR3 sequence: CASSSQGRSLYNEQFF. The CDR3 DNA follows: TGTGCCAGCAGCTCACAGGGGAGGTCCCTGTACAATGAGCAGTTCTTC.

The V and J genes are TRBV7-9 and TRBJ2-5; tentatively, D is TRBD2 (6 bases). Germline V lookup: CDR1 SEHNR, CDR2 FQNEAQ (reference sequence). The CDR3 runs 15 residues. V was cut by 1 base and J by 4 bases, with 13 bases left in between. DNA for the CDR3: TGTGCCAGCAGCTTAGGAGCTCGGGGGAGAGAGACCCAGTACTTC. This codes for CASSLGARGRETQYF.

The rearrangement joins TRBV28 to TRBJ2-1; D is ambiguous. CDR1 MDHEN and CDR2 SYDVKM come from the germline V gene. The length of the CDR3 is 13 residues. Trimming removed 2 bases from V and 13 bases from J, with 15 bases in between. CDR3 region: CASSLRVPPIQFF. The CDR3 DNA sequence: TGTGCCAGCAGTTTAAGAGTCCCACCAATTCAGTTCTTC. The whole variable domain, remainder taken from reference TRBV28 and TRBJ2-1, is DVKVTQSSRYLVKRTGEKVFLECVQDMDHENMFWYRQDPGLGLRLIYFSYDVKMKEKGDIPEGYSVSREKKERFSLILESASTNQTSMYLCASSLRVPPIQFFGPGTRLTVL.

In DNA form, the CDR3 reads TGCGCCAGCAGCCCACAGGGTGAATGGACTGAAGCTTTCTTT. Amino acids: CASSPQGEWTEAFF. The chain combines TRBV5-1 with TRBJ1-1, with D tentatively TRBD1 (6 bases). Germline V gene data show CDR1 as SGHRS and CDR2 as YFSETQ. Trimming shortened V by 4 bases and J by 5 bases, and 15 bases separated the two germline ends. CDR3 length: 14 residues.

This chain joins TRBV4-2 and TRBJ2-1, with 11 positions matching TRBD2. The V gene's germline CDR1 is LGHNA and CDR2 YNFKEQ. V shed 3 bases, J shed 3 bases, and the junction held 4 bases outside the gene matches. The CDR3 is 16 residues long. DNA for the CDR3: TGTGCCAGCAGCCAGGAGACTAGCGGGGTCTACAATGAGCAGTTCTTC. It specifies CASSQETSGVYNEQFF.

V and J are TRBV28 and TRBJ1-5; 7 positions match TRBD1. This CDR3 has 14 residues. After removal of 4 bases from V and 5 bases from J, the junction contained 5 bases not matched to a gene. Germline CDR1 and CDR2: MDHEN and SYDVKM. CDR3: CASSSQQGHQPQHF. The CDR3, as DNA: TGTGCCAGCAGTTCCCAACAGGGGCATCAGCCCCAGCATTTT.